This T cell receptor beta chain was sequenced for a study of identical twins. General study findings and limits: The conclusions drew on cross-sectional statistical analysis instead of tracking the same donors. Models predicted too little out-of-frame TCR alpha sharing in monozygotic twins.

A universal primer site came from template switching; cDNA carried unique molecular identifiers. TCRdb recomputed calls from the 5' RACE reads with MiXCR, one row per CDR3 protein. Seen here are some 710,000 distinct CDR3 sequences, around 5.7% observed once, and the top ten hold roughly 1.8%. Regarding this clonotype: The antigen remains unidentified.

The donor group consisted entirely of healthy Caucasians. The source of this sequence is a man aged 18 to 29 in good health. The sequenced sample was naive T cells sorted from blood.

The CDR3 coding sequence is TGTGCCAGCACCTCCTCCCATATGGGATACAATGAGCAGTTCTTC. It is translated as CASTSSHMGYNEQFF. The V gene is TRBV12-3 or TRBV12-4, the J gene TRBJ2-1; D is uncertain. This CDR3 is 15 amino acids long. Trimming shortened V by 7 bases and J by 4 bases, and 17 bases separated the two germline ends.